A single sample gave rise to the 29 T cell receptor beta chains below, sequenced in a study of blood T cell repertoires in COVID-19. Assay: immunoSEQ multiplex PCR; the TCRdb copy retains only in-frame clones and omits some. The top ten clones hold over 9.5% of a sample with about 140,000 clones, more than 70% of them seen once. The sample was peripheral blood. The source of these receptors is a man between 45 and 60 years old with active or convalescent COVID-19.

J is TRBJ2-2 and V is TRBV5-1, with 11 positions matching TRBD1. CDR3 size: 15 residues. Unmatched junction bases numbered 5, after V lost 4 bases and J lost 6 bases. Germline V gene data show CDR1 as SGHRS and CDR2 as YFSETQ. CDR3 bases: TGCGCCAGCAGCCCAGGGACAGGGGGAGCCGGGGAGCTGTTTTTT. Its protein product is CASSPGTGGAGELFF.

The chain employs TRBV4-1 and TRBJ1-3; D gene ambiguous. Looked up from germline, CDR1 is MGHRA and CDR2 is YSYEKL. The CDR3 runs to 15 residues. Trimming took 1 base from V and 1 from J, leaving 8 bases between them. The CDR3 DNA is TGCGCCAGCAGCCAAGTACAGAGTTCTGGAAACACCATATATTTT. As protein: CASSQVQSSGNTIYF.

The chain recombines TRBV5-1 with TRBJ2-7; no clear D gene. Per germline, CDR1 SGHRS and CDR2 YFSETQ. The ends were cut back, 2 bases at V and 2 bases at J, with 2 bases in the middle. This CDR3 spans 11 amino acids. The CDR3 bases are TGCGCCAGCAGCTTCGCCTACGAGCAGTACTTC. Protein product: CASSFAYEQYF.

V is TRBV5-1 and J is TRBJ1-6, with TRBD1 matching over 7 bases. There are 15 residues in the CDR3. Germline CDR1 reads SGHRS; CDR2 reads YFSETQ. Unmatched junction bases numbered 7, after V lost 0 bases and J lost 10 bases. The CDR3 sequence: CASSLDRGSISPLHF. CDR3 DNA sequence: TGCGCCAGCAGCTTGGACAGGGGCTCTATCTCACCCCTCCACTTT.

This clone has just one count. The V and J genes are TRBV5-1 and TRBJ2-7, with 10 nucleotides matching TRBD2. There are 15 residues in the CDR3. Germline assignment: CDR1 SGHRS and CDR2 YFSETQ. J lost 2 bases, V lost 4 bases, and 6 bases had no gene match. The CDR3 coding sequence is TGCGCCAGCAGCCCAAGGACTAGCGGAGCCTACGAGCAGTACTTC. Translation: CASSPRTSGAYEQYF.

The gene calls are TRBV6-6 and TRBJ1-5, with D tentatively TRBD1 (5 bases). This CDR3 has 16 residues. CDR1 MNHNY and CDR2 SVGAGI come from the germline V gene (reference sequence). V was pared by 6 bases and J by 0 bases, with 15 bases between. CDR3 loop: CASSSIQGYSNQPQHF. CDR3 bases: TGTGCCAGCAGCTCAATTCAGGGATATAGCAATCAGCCCCAGCATTTT.

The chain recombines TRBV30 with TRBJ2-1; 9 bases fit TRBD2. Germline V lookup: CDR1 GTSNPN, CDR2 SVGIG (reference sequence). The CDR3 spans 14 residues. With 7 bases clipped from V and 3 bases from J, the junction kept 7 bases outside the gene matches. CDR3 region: CASPKTSGYNEQFF. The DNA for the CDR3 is TGTGCCTCCCCTAAGACTAGCGGCTACAATGAGCAGTTCTTC.

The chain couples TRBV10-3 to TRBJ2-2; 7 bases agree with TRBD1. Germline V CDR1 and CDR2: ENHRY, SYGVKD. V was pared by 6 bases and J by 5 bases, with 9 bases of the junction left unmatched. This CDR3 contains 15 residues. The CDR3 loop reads CAIRAGTDYTGELFF. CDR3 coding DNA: TGTGCCATCAGAGCCGGGACAGATTATACCGGGGAGCTGTTTTTT.

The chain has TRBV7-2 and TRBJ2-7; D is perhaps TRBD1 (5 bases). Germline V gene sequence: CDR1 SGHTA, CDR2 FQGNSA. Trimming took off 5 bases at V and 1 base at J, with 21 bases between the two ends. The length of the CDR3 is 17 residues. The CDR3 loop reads CASSHQAGRLESYEQYF. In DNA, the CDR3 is TGTGCCAGCAGCCACCAGGCAGGGCGGCTAGAATCCTACGAGCAGTACTTC.

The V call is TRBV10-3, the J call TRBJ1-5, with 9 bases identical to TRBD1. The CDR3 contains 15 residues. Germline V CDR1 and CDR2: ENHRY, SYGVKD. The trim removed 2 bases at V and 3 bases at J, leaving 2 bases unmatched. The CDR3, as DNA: TGTGCCATCAGTGAGGGACAGGGGTACAATCAGCCCCAGCATTTT. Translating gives CAISEGQGYNQPQHF.

In DNA form, the CDR3 reads TGTGCCAGCACCCCCCCAGGCGGGTACGAGCAGTACTTC. This encodes CASTPPGGYEQYF. This chain links TRBV6-5 with TRBJ2-7; tentatively, D is TRBD2 (5 bases). Germline V gene sequence: CDR1 MNHEY, CDR2 SVGAGI. The CDR3 is 13 residues long. The V end was cut by 7 bases, the J end by 4 bases, with 14 bases between.

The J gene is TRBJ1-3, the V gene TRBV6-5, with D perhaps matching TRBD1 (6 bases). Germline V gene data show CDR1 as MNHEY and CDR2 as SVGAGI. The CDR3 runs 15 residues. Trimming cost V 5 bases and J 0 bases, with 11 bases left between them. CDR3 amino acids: CASSPRQASGNTIYF. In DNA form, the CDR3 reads TGTGCCAGCAGTCCAAGACAGGCCTCTGGAAACACCATATATTTT.

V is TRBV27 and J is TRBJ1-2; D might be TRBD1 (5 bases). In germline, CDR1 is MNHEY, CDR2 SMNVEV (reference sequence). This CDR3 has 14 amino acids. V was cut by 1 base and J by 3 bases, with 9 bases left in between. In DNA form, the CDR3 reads TGTGCCAGCAGTTTATGGGAGGGACACTATGGCTACACCTTC. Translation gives CASSLWEGHYGYTF.

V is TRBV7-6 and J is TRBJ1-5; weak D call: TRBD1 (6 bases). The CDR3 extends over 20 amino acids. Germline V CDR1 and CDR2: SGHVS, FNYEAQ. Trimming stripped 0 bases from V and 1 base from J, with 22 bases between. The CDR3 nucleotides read TGTGCCAGCAGCTTAGCCCCGAAGGGAAGAGGACAGTCGAGCAATCAGCCCCAGCATTTT. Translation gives CASSLAPKGRGQSSNQPQHF.

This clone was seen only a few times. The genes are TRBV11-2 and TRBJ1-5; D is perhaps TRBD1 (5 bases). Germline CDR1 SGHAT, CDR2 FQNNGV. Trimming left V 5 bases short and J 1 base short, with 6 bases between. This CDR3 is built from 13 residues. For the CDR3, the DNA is TGTGCCAGCAGCGACAGCAGCAATCAGCCCCAGCATTTT. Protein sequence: CASSDSSNQPQHF.

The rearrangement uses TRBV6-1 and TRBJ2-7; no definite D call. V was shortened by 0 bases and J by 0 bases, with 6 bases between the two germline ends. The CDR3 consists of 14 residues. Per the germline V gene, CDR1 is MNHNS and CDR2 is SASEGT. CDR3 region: CASSEALVSYEQYF. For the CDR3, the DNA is TGTGCCAGCAGTGAAGCCCTCGTCTCCTACGAGCAGTACTTC.

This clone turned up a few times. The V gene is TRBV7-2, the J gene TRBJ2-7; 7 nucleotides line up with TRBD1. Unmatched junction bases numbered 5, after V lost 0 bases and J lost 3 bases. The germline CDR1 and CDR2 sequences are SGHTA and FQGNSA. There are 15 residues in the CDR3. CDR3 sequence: CASSLAGTDIYEQYF. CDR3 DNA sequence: TGTGCCAGCAGCTTAGCTGGGACAGATATCTACGAGCAGTACTTC.

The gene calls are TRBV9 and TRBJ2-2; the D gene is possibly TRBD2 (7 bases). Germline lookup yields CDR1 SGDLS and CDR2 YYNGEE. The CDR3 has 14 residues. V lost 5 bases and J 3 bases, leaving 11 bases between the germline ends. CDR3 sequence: CASRGGGDTGELFF. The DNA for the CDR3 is TGTGCCAGCAGAGGGGGAGGGGACACCGGGGAGCTGTTTTTT.

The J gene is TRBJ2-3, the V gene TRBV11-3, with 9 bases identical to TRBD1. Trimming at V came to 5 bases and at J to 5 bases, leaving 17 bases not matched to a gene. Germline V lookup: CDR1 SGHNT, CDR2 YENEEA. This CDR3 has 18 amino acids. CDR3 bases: TGTGCCAGCAGCCTACAATTGATACAGGGGGCTAAACGAGATACGCAGTATTTT. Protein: CASSLQLIQGAKRDTQYF.

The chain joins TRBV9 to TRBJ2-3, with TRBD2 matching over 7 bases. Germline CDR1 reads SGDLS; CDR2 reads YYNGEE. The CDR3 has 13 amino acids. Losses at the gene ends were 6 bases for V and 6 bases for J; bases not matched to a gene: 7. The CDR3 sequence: CASNRLARDTQYF. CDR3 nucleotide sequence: TGTGCCAGCAATCGACTAGCTAGGGATACGCAGTATTTT.

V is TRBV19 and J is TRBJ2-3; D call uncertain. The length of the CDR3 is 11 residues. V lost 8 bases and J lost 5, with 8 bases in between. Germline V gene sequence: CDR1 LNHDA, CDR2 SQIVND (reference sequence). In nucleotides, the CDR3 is TGTGCCAGTCGCTACAGAGATACGCAGTATTTT. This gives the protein CASRYRDTQYF. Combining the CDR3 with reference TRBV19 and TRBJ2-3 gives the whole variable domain DGGITQSPKYLFRKEGQNVTLSCEQNLNHDAMYWYRQDPGQGLRLIYYSQIVNDFQKGDIAEGYSVSREKKESFPLTVTSAQKNPTAFYLCASRYRDTQYFGPGTRLTVL.

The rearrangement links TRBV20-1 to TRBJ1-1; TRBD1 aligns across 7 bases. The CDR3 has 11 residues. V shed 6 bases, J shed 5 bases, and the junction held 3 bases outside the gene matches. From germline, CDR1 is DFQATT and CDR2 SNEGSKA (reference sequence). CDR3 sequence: CSAPTGTEAFF. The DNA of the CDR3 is TGCAGTGCCCCGACAGGGACTGAAGCTTTCTTT.

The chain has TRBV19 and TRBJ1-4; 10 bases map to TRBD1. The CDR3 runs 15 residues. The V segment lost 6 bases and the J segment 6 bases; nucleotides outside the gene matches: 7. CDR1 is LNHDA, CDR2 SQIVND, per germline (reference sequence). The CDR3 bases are TGTGCCAGTAGCCTTGACAGGGGGCTTGATGAAAAACTGTTTTTT. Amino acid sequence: CASSLDRGLDEKLFF.

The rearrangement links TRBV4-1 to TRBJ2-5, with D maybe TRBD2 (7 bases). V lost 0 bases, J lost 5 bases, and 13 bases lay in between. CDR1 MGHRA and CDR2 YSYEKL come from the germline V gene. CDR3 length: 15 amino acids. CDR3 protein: CASSQDRGAGETQYF. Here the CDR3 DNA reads TGCGCCAGCAGCCAAGATCGGGGGGCTGGGGAGACCCAGTACTTC.

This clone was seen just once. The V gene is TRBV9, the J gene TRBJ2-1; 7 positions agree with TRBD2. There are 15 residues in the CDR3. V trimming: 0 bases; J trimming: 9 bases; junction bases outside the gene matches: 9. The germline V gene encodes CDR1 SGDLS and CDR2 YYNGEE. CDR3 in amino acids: CASSVAAGRVGEQFF. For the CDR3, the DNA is TGTGCCAGCAGCGTAGCGGCGGGGAGGGTCGGTGAGCAGTTCTTC.

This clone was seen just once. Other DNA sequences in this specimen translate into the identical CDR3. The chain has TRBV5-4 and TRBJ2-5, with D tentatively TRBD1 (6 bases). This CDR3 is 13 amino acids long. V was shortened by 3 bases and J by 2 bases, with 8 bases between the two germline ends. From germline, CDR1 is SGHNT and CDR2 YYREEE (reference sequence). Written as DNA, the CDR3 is TGTGCCAGCAGCTATGGACAGCAAGAGACCCAGTACTTC. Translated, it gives CASSYGQQETQYF.

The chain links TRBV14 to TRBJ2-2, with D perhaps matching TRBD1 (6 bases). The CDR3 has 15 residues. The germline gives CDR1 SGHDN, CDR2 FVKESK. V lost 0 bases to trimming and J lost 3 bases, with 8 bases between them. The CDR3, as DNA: TGTGCCAGCAGCCAAGACAGGGGCGACACCGGGGAGCTGTTTTTT. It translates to CASSQDRGDTGELFF.

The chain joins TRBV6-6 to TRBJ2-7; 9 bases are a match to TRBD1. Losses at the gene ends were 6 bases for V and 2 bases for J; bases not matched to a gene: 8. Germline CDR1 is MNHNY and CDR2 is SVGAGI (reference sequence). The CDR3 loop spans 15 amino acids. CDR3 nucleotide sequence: TGTGCCAGCAGAAGGGACAGGGAAGTTACCTACGAGCAGTACTTC. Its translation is CASRRDREVTYEQYF.

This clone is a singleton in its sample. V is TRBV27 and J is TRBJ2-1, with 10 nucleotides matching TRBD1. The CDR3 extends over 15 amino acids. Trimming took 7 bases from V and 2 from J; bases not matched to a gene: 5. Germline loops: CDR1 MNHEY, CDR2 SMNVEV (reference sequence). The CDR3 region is CASTTDRGTYNEQFF. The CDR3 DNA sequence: TGTGCCAGCACCACGGACAGGGGGACCTACAATGAGCAGTTCTTC.